The clone carrying this T cell receptor (beta chain) was seen more than once but under ten times. The antigen remains undetermined. The data derive from a study of cytomegalovirus exposure and HLA in healthy donors. The study, taken as a whole, reports: An apparent linkage of common viral pathogens to several of the most significant clusters emerged in a later analysis.

J was trimmed by 4 bases and V by 4 bases; bases with no gene match: 8. Per the germline V gene, CDR1 is MNHNS and CDR2 is SASEGT. This CDR3 region has 16 residues. PCR involved 60 Vbeta and 13 Jbeta primers. Clones were read by immunoSEQ multiplex PCR, and TCRdb kept only the in-frame ones, dropping some. The sample has 150,000 to 200,000 clones; around 76% are singletons. The gene calls are TRBV6-1 and TRBJ1-3; the match to TRBD1 covers 9 bases. Sample: PBMCs. This sequence originates from a middle-aged man in good health and CMV-seronegative. Here the CDR3 DNA reads TGTGCCAGCAGTGTTGGACAGGGGAATTGGGGAAACACCATATATTTT. Its translation is CASSVGQGNWGNTIYF.